This T cell receptor beta chain was identified in a study of Graves' ophthalmopathy and Graves' hyperthyroidism. At the level of the study: A follow-up of 18 months without ophthalmopathy meant that hyperthyroidism was stable.

Comments on this clonotype: Antigen: not known.

Patients were excluded if they had other autoimmune diseases or uncontrolled infections, and likewise if pregnancy or lactation applied. Germline CDR1 is ENHRY and CDR2 is SYGVKD. CDR3 length: 14 residues. With V trimmed by 8 bases and J by 6 bases, 10 bases remained unmatched. From RNA, the CDR3 regions of TCR beta chains were amplified and sequenced. Second-round multiplex PCR came after a first-round RT-PCR that employed HTBI primers. TCRdb reanalysed the multiplex PCR reads using MiXCR and keeps one entry per CDR3 protein. This sample carries approximately 540,000 distinct CDR3 sequences, just under 40% of them seen once, and the ten largest clones take about 4.6%. Study findings and constraints: The model's prediction of ophthalmopathy progression had roughly 68% sensitivity and roughly 72% specificity.

V is TRBV10-3 and J is TRBJ2-3; 8 bases align to TRBD2. The sequence derives from an adult man with Graves' hyperthyroidism. Sample: peripheral blood or thyroid tissue (not recorded which). CDR3 residues: CAIGRGGRSDTQYF. Written as DNA, the CDR3 is TGTGCCATCGGGCGCGGGGGGAGGTCGGATACGCAGTATTTT.